The entry below describes one TCR beta chain. Antigen: not known. Germline CDR1 SGHVS, CDR2 FQNEAQ. The V and J ends lost 6 bases and 4 bases respectively, with 12 bases between them. This CDR3 is built from 14 residues. Clones were read by immunoSEQ multiplex PCR, and TCRdb kept only the in-frame ones, dropping some. The repertoire holds some 70,000 clones, with around 86% as singletons. This specimen belongs to a study of graft-versus-host responses after intestinal transplantation. V gene TRBV7-8 combines with J gene TRBJ2-2, with D uncertain. The sample here was unstimulated CD8+ T cells sorted from spleen or lymph node cells, taken before transplant. The clonotype was recovered from a human donor who was the organ donor for an intestinal transplant. The CDR3 here is CASRKNLATGELFF. The CDR3 nucleotides read TGTGCCAGCAGGAAAAACCTCGCCACCGGGGAGCTGTTTTTT.